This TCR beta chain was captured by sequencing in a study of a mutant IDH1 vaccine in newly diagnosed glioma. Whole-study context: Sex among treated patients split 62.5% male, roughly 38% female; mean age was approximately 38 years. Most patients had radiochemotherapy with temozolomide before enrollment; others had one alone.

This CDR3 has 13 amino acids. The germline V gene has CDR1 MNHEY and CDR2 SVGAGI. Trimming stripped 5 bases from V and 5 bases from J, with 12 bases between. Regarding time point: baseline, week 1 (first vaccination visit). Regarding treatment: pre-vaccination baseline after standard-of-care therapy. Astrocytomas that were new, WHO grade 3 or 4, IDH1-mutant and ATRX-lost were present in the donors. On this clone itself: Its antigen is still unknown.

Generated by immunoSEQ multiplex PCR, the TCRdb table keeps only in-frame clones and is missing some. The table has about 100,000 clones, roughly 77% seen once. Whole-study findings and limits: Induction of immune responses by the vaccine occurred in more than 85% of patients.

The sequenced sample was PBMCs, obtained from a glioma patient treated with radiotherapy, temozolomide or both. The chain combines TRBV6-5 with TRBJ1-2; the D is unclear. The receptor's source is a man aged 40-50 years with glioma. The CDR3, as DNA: TGTGCCAGCAGTCCCGACGGGTTTTATGGCTACACCTTC. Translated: CASSPDGFYGYTF.